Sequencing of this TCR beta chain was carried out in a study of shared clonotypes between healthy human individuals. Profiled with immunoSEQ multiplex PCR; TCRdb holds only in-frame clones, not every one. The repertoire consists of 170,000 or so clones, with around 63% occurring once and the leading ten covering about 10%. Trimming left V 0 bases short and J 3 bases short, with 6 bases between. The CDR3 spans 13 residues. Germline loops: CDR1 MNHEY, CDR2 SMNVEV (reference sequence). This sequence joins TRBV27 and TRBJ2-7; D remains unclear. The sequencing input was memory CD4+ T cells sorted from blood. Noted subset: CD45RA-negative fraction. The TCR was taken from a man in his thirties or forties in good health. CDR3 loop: CASSLSAFYEQYF. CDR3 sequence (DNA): TGTGCCAGCAGTTTATCGGCCTTCTACGAGCAGTACTTC.